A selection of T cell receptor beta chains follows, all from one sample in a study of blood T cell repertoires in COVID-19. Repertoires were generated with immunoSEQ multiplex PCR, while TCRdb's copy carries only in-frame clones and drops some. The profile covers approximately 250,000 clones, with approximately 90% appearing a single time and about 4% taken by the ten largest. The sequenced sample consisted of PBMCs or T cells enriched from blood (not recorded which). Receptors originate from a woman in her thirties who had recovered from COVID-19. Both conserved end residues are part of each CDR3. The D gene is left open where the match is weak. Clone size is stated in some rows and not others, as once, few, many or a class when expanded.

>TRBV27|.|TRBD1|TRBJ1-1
TGTGCCAGCAGTTTATCAGGGGGCGTGAACACTGAAGCTTTCTTT
CASSLSGGVNTEAFF
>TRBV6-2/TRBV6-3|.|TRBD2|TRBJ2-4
TGTGCCAGCAGTTTTTCTAGCGGGAGGGAAAACATTCAGTACTTC
CASSFSSGRENIQYF
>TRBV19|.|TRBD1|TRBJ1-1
TGTGCCAGTAGTCCGGGACAGGGGGGCACTGAAGCTTTCTTT
CASSPGQGGTEAFF
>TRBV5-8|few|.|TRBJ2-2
TGTGCCAGCAGCCGGCCCCTGGACGGGGTGAACACCGGGGAGCTGTTTTTT
CASSRPLDGVNTGELFF
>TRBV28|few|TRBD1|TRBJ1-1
TGTGCCAGCAGGACAGGGGGATGGTCGGGGATGAACACTGAAGCTTTCTTT
CASRTGGWSGMNTEAFF
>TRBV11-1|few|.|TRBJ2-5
TGTGCCAGCAGCTACCGGGGACACCTCCAAGAGACCCAGTACTTC
CASSYRGHLQETQYF
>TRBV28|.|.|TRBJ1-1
TGTGCCAGCAGCCCTCTAGTGGTGAACACTGAAGCTTTCTTT
CASSPLVVNTEAFF
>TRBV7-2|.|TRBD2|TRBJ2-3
TGTGCCAGCAGCTTGAGGGACTATATGGGAGATACGCAGTATTTT
CASSLRDYMGDTQYF
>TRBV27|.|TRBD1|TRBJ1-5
TGTGCCAGCTGCCCTACAGGGGGCGATCAGCCCCAGCATTTT
CASCPTGGDQPQHF
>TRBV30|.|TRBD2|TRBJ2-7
TGTGCCTGGAGTGTAAAGAGGGCTAGCGGCCCCTACGAGCAGTACTTC
CAWSVKRASGPYEQYF
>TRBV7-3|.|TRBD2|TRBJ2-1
TGTGCCAGCAGCCTCCCTGGGGGGAGGGCGGACAATGAGCAGTTCTTC
CASSLPGGRADNEQFF
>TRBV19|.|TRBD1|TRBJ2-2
TGTGCCAGTAGTATCGGACGGGGGACAGGGTTGACCGGGGAGCTGTTTTTT
CASSIGRGTGLTGELFF
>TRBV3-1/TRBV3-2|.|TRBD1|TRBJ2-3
TGTGCCAGCAGCCAAGCCGGCAGGGGGTCTGATACGCAGTATTTT
CASSQAGRGSDTQYF
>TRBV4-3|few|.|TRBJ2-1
TGCGCCAGCAGCCAAGACACAGACCGCAATGAGCAGTTCTTC
CASSQDTDRNEQFF
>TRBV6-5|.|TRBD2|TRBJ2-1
TGTGCCAGCAGCCGACTAGCGGGAGTCAATGAGCAGTTCTTC
CASSRLAGVNEQFF
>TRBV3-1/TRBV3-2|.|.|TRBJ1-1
TGTGCCAGCAGCCAGACGGGTGAAGCTTTCTTT
CASSQTGEAFF
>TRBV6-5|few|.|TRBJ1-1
TGTGCCAGCAGCCGGGAAACTGAAGCTTTCTTT
CASSRETEAFF